A selection of T cell receptor beta chains follows, all from one sample in a study of control samples from healthy donors and cancer patients. Sequencing was performed with immunoSEQ multiplex PCR; in TCRdb, only in-frame clones are kept and a portion is missing. The profile shows more than 100,000 clones, approximately 89% of them singletons. Sequenced material: blood. The receptors here all came from a man aged 40-49 years in good health. Each CDR3 is given with its conserved first and last residue. A D gene is named only where the DNA matches it firmly. The size of a clone is reported for some rows only, either as once, few or many, or as a class for expanded clones.

d_gene,v_gene,j_gene,abundance,CDR3aa,CDR3nt
TRBD1,TRBV5-3,TRBJ1-2,.,CARSSPGQGASPMGYTF,TGTGCCAGAAGCTCGCCGGGACAGGGGGCTTCTCCTATGGGCTACACCTTC
.,TRBV2,TRBJ1-5,.,CASTGGGGTQPQHF,TGTGCCAGCACTGGAGGGGGAGGGACTCAGCCCCAGCATTTT
.,TRBV29-1,TRBJ1-2,.,CSARLGGRGYGYTF,TGCAGCGCCCGTTTGGGGGGGCGCGGCTATGGCTACACCTTC
.,TRBV9,TRBJ1-5,.,CASGPGQYSNQPQHF,TGTGCCAGCGGCCCAGGACAGTATAGCAATCAGCCCCAGCATTTT
TRBD1,TRBV29-1,TRBJ2-7,.,CSVARQGLGEQYF,TGCAGCGTTGCCAGACAGGGTTTGGGCGAGCAGTACTTC
.,TRBV3-1/TRBV3-2,TRBJ1-4,.,CASSNRDTSNEKLFF,TGTGCCAGCAGCAACCGGGACACAAGTAATGAAAAACTGTTTTTT
.,TRBV19,TRBJ2-7,.,CASSRGDTGEQYF,TGTGCCAGTAGTAGGGGGGACACAGGCGAGCAGTACTTC
.,TRBV4-1,TRBJ1-4,.,CASSQVQGSNEKLFF,TGCGCCAGCAGCCAAGTCCAGGGGAGTAATGAAAAACTGTTTTTT
TRBD2,TRBV2,TRBJ2-1,.,CATLSGGLYNEQFF,TGTGCCACCCTTAGCGGGGGGCTATACAATGAGCAGTTCTTC
.,TRBV21-1,TRBJ1-5,.,CASSLAGGNQPQHF,TGTGCCAGCAGTCTCGCTGGTGGGAATCAGCCCCAGCATTTT
.,TRBV4-1,TRBJ2-2,.,CASSQGVNRVTGELFF,TGCGCCAGCAGCCAAGGGGTGAACAGGGTCACCGGGGAGCTGTTTTTT
.,TRBV29-1,TRBJ2-1,once,CRAGIYNEQFF,TGCAGAGCAGGAATCTACAATGAGCAGTTCTTC
TRBD1,TRBV18,TRBJ2-7,.,CASSPWTGGAGEQYF,TGTGCCAGCTCACCTTGGACAGGGGGCGCGGGTGAGCAGTACTTC
.,TRBV5-6,TRBJ1-2,.,CASSLSGGSAYGYTF,TGTGCCAGCAGCTTGTCTGGCGGATCCGCCTATGGCTACACCTTC
TRBD1,TRBV19,TRBJ1-4,.,CASSRTGKEEKLFF,TGTGCCAGTAGTAGGACAGGGAAGGAGGAAAAACTGTTTTTT
.,TRBV24-1,TRBJ1-2,.,CATSDRRGAGYTF,TGTGCCACCAGTGACCGGCGGGGCGCCGGCTACACCTTC
.,TRBV13,TRBJ1-1,.,CASSTRRTEAFF,TGTGCCAGCAGCACCCGTAGGACTGAAGCTTTCTTT
.,TRBV27,TRBJ2-3,.,CASRPPSPDTQYF,TGTGCCAGCAGGCCTCCGAGTCCGGATACGCAGTATTTT
.,TRBV2,TRBJ2-7,.,CASNPLLGGYEQYF,TGTGCCAGCAACCCCCTTCTGGGGGGCTACGAGCAGTACTTC
.,TRBV6-5,TRBJ2-3,.,CAGQGRGAADTQYF,TGTGCCGGTCAAGGCAGGGGGGCCGCAGATACGCAGTATTTT
.,TRBV3-1/TRBV3-2,TRBJ2-7,.,CASSSRGTWQYF,TGTGCCAGCAGCTCAAGGGGAACGTGGCAGTACTTC
TRBD2,TRBV6-2/TRBV6-3,TRBJ2-5,.,CASSYISSGQETQYF,TGTGCCAGCAGTTACATATCTAGCGGCCAAGAGACCCAGTACTTC
TRBD1,TRBV18,TRBJ1-5,.,CASSLGTANQPQHF,TGTGCCAGCTCACTGGGGACAGCCAATCAGCCCCAGCATTTT
TRBD1,TRBV5-4,TRBJ1-5,.,CASSRQGAGQPQHF,TGTGCCAGCAGCCGACAGGGGGCCGGTCAGCCCCAGCATTTT
.,TRBV2,TRBJ1-5,.,CASSEVRNQPQHF,TGTGCCAGCAGTGAAGTCAGAAATCAGCCCCAGCATTTT
TRBD2,TRBV5-1,TRBJ2-7,.,CASSLWEGRVYEQYF,TGCGCCAGCAGCTTGTGGGAGGGACGAGTCTACGAGCAGTACTTC
TRBD1,TRBV12-3/TRBV12-4,TRBJ1-4,.,CASSNTGGRKLFF,TGTGCCAGCAGTAATACAGGGGGCCGAAAACTGTTTTTT